These 6 T cell receptor beta chains came from one sample sequenced in a study of blood T cell repertoires in COVID-19. TCRdb keeps only in-frame clones here, not all; method: immunoSEQ multiplex PCR. Altogether about 120,000 clones are present, roughly 82% being singletons, with the ten largest covering approximately 16%. The sequencing sample was made of peripheral blood. Source of these receptors: a woman aged 55 to 70 with acute or convalescent COVID-19.

There are a few counts of this clone. The chain employs TRBV5-5 and TRBJ2-1; weak D call: TRBD2 (6 bases). The CDR3 is made up of 13 amino acids. Trimming left V 0 bases short and J 9 bases short, with 10 bases between. Germline loops: CDR1 SGHKS, CDR2 YYEKEE (reference sequence). CDR3 amino acids: CASSLGWGGEQFF. The CDR3 nucleotides read TGTGCCAGCAGCTTGGGATGGGGAGGTGAGCAGTTCTTC.

DNA of the CDR3: TGTGCCAGCAGGCGGGGGGGCTTTGCAGATACGCAGTATTTT. It is translated as CASRRGGFADTQYF. The genes are TRBV27 and TRBJ2-3; TRBD2 matches at 9 bases. Germline CDR1 and CDR2: MNHEY and SMNVEV (reference sequence). The CDR3 totals 14 residues. V dropped 6 bases and J dropped 4; count of bases not matched to a gene: 5.

V is TRBV7-8 and J is TRBJ1-2; TRBD1 might be the D (5 bases). V was trimmed by 1 base and J by 2 bases, leaving 5 bases between them. The CDR3 has 13 amino acids. Germline CDR1 and CDR2: SGHVS and FQNEAQ. The chain's CDR3 is CASSLGQNYGYTF. The CDR3 DNA reads as TGTGCCAGCAGCTTAGGACAGAACTATGGCTACACCTTC.

J is TRBJ1-5 and V is TRBV30; 10 bases align to TRBD1. The V gene's germline CDR1 is GTSNPN and CDR2 SVGIG (reference sequence). The CDR3 is 16 amino acids. V trimming: 2 bases; J trimming: 3 bases; junction bases outside the gene matches: 7. This CDR3 is CAWSMGTGEINQPQHF. The CDR3, as DNA: TGTGCCTGGAGTATGGGGACAGGGGAAATCAATCAGCCCCAGCATTTT.

This clone was found once. The rearrangement links TRBV30 to TRBJ1-5; 9 bases are a match to TRBD1. With 4 bases clipped from V and 7 bases from J, the junction kept 5 bases outside the gene matches. This CDR3 has 13 amino acids. Germline loops: CDR1 GTSNPN, CDR2 SVGIG (reference sequence). The CDR3 coding sequence is TGTGCCTGGAACCGGGACAGGGACCAGCCCCAGCATTTT. This gives the protein CAWNRDRDQPQHF.

The genes are TRBV19 and TRBJ1-1, with 8 bases matching TRBD1. The V gene end was trimmed by 3 bases and the J gene end by 2 bases; junction bases not matched to a gene: 8. Germline loops: CDR1 LNHDA, CDR2 SQIVND (reference sequence). The CDR3 extends over 16 amino acids. The CDR3 reads CASSMWDRQPNTEAFF. The CDR3 DNA reads as TGTGCCAGTAGTATGTGGGACAGGCAACCTAACACTGAAGCTTTCTTT. The full variable domain, its missing parts supplied by reference TRBV19 and TRBJ1-1, is DGGITQSPKYLFRKEGQNVTLSCEQNLNHDAMYWYRQDPGQGLRLIYYSQIVNDFQKGDIAEGYSVSREKKESFPLTVTSAQKNPTAFYLCASSMWDRQPNTEAFFGQGTRLTVV.